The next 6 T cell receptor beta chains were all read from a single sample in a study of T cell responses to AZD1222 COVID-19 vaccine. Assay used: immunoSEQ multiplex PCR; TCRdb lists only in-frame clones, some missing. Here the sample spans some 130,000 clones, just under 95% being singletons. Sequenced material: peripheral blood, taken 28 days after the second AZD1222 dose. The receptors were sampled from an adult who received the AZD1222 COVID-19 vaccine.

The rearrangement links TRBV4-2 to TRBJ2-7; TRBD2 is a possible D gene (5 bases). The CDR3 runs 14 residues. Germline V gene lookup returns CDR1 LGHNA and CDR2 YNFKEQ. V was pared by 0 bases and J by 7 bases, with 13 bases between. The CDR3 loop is CASSQEPPAGEQYF. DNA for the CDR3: TGTGCCAGCAGCCAAGAACCCCCGGCGGGTGAGCAGTACTTC.

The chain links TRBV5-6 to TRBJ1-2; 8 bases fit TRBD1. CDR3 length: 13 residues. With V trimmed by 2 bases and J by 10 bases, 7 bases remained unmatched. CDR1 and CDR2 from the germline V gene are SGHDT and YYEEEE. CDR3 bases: TGTGCCAGCAGCTTAGGACAGGGCAGAGACTACACCTTC. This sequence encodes CASSLGQGRDYTF.

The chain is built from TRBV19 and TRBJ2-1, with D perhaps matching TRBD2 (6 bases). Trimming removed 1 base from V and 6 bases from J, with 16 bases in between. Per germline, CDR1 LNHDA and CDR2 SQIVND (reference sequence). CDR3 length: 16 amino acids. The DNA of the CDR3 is TGTGCCAGTAGTATAGGTCAGCGGGCCTACTCCAATGAGCAGTTCTTC. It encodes CASSIGQRAYSNEQFF.

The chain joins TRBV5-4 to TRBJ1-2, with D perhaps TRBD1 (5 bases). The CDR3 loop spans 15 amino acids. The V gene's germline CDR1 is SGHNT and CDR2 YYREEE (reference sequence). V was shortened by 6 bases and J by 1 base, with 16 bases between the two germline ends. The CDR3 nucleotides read TGTGCCAGCACCCGGGACGAAGGAAATAACTATGGCTACACCTTC. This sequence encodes CASTRDEGNNYGYTF.

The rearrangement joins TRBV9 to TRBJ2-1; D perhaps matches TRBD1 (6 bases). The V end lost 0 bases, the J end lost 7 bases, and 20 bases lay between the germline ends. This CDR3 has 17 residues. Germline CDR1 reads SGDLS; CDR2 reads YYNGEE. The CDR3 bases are TGTGCCAGCAGCGTAGCCGTTAGGGACAATTCGATTAATGAGCAGTTCTTC. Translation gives CASSVAVRDNSINEQFF.

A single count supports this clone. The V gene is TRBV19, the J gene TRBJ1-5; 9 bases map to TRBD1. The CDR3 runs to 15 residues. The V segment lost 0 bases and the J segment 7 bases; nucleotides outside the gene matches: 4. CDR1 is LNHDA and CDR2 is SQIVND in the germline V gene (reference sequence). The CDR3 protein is CASSIEGQGRQPQHF. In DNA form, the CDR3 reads TGTGCCAGTAGTATAGAGGGACAGGGACGCCAGCCCCAGCATTTT.